The rows below give T cell receptor beta chains drawn from one sample of a study of blood T cell repertoires in COVID-19. Method: immunoSEQ multiplex PCR; TCRdb's copy keeps in-frame clones and lacks some. The table includes about 270,000 clones, approximately 86% detected once. Sequenced input: PBMCs or T cells enriched from blood (not recorded which). All receptors come from a woman between 18 and 30 years old who had recovered from COVID-19. The CDR3 runs from the conserved cysteine through the conserved F or W.

j_gene: TRBJ1-6
v_gene: TRBV3-1/TRBV3-2
CDR3aa: CASSYDSSYNSPLHF

j_gene: TRBJ2-6
v_gene: TRBV19
CDR3aa: CASSWGQGRTGANVLTF

j_gene: TRBJ1-1
v_gene: TRBV7-2
CDR3aa: CASSYSTENTEAFF

j_gene: TRBJ2-1
v_gene: TRBV19
CDR3aa: CASSIGREGSEQFF

j_gene: TRBJ2-1
v_gene: TRBV6-6
CDR3aa: CASNYSPGNEQFF

j_gene: TRBJ2-7
v_gene: TRBV11-2
CDR3aa: CASSPGGFFYEQYF

j_gene: TRBJ1-3
v_gene: TRBV19
CDR3aa: CASSTQGGVGNTIYF

j_gene: TRBJ2-5
v_gene: TRBV11-2
CDR3aa: CASSLVGTGIETQYF

j_gene: TRBJ2-5
v_gene: TRBV30
CDR3aa: CAWSQGAGETQYF

j_gene: TRBJ2-1
v_gene: TRBV11-2
CDR3aa: CASSLGQSSYNEQFF